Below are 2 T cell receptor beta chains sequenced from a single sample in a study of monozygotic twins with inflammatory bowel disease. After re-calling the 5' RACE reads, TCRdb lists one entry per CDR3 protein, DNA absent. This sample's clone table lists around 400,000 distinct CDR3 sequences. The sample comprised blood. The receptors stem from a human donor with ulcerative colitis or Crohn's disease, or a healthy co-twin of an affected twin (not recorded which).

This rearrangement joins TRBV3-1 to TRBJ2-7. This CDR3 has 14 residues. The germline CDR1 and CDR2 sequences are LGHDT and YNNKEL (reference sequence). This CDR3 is CASSQDPWVNEQYF.

CDR3 sequence: CASSFHGDEQFF. The J gene is TRBJ2-1, the V gene TRBV7-9. There are 12 residues in the CDR3. Per the germline V gene, CDR1 is SEHNR and CDR2 is FQNEAQ (reference sequence).